One sample yielded the 7 T cell receptor beta chains listed below, sequenced in a study of monozygotic twins with inflammatory bowel disease. TCRdb reprocessed the 5' RACE reads, keeping one entry per CDR3 protein, no DNA. The sample has 310,000 or so distinct CDR3 sequences, and its top ten clones hold around 2%. Sequenced sample: blood. Receptors originate from a human donor with ulcerative colitis or Crohn's disease, or a healthy co-twin of an affected twin (not recorded which).

The V and J genes are TRBV29-1 and TRBJ1-5. CDR3 size: 12 residues. The V gene's germline CDR1 is SQVTM and CDR2 ANQGSEA. This CDR3 is CSVGDSDQPQHF.

V gene TRBV6-1 combines with J gene TRBJ2-3; as DNA is missing, the TRBD2 call by TCRdb cannot be tested. Per germline, CDR1 MNHNS and CDR2 SASEGT. This CDR3 comprises 14 residues. The CDR3 sequence: CASTLSGSTDTQYF.

The chain combines TRBV5-4 with TRBJ1-4; TCRdb selects TRBD1, and the lack of DNA leaves this call unchecked. This CDR3 is 15 amino acids long. The germline V gene has CDR1 SGHNT and CDR2 YYREEE (reference sequence). The CDR3 loop reads CASSRRTGTNEKLFF.

The gene calls are TRBV29-1 and TRBJ2-3; the TCRdb D gene call, TRBD1, has no DNA to confirm it. The CDR3 is 15 amino acids. The germline CDR1 and CDR2 sequences are SQVTM and ANQGSEA. The CDR3: CSVELDFVREDTQYF.

The chain has TRBV5-1 and TRBJ2-3. There are 12 residues in the CDR3. Germline CDR1 and CDR2: SGHRS and YFSETQ. CDR3 protein: CASSRDTDTQYF.

The rearrangement uses TRBV18 and TRBJ2-1. Germline CDR1 reads KGHSH; CDR2 reads LQKENI. This CDR3 has 16 amino acids. CDR3 loop: CASSPPGVFSYNEQFF.

This sequence joins TRBV5-5 and TRBJ1-6; no DNA is available, so the TRBD1 call from TCRdb remains unchecked. CDR1 is SGHKS and CDR2 is YYEKEE in the germline V gene (reference sequence). The CDR3 has 15 amino acids. The CDR3 sequence: CASRIGQGYNSPLHF.